These 30 T cell receptor beta chains share one sample of origin, sequenced in a study of blood T cell repertoires in COVID-19. Generated by immunoSEQ multiplex PCR, the TCRdb table keeps only in-frame clones and is missing some. The table shows about 180,000 clones, with roughly four fifths occurring only once. Material: peripheral blood. These receptors all stem from a woman in her 70s with COVID-19, enrolled during active disease.

The chain links TRBV9 to TRBJ1-5; D is unclear. In germline, CDR1 is SGDLS, CDR2 YYNGEE. Between the trimmed V and J ends, which lost 0 bases and 1 base, there was a span of 5 bases. There are 14 residues in the CDR3. The CDR3 region is CASSVGQSNQPQHF. As DNA, the CDR3 is TGTGCCAGCAGCGTAGGGCAGAGCAATCAGCCCCAGCATTTT.

This chain joins TRBV4-3 and TRBJ2-1, with 14 nucleotides matching TRBD2. The CDR3 length is 18 residues. V shed 0 bases, J shed 9 bases, and the junction held 10 bases outside the gene matches. Per the germline V gene, CDR1 is LGHNA and CDR2 is YSLEER. The CDR3 DNA is TGCGCCAGCAGCCAAGAGAGACTAGCGGGAGGGCCTAGGGCTGAGCAGTTCTTC. Residues: CASSQERLAGGPRAEQFF.

This chain joins TRBV2 and TRBJ1-2; 8 bases fit TRBD1. The V and J ends lost 6 bases and 4 bases, in that order; junction bases with no gene match: 10. Germline assignment: CDR1 SNHLY and CDR2 FYNNEI. The CDR3 extends over 15 amino acids. The CDR3 sequence is CASSLDRGGLYGYTF. In DNA form, the CDR3 reads TGTGCCAGCAGCCTCGACAGGGGAGGGCTCTATGGCTACACCTTC.

This chain joins TRBV6-1 and TRBJ2-2; 11 nucleotides agree with TRBD2. CDR1 is MNHNS, CDR2 SASEGT, per germline. The CDR3 length is 18 residues. V trimming: 0 bases; J trimming: 5 bases; junction bases outside the gene matches: 8. The chain's CDR3 is CASSEASIAGGPTGELFF. The CDR3 DNA follows: TGTGCCAGCAGTGAAGCCAGTATAGCGGGAGGGCCTACCGGGGAGCTGTTTTTT.

The V gene is TRBV27, the J gene TRBJ1-1; no firm D call. The CDR3 is made up of 13 amino acids. V gave up 2 bases and J gave up 5 bases, with 9 bases separating them. Germline values: CDR1 MNHEY, CDR2 SMNVEV (reference sequence). CDR3 coding DNA: TGTGCCAGCAGTTTACACGGGGAAACTGAAGCTTTCTTT. As protein: CASSLHGETEAFF.

The V call is TRBV29-1, the J call TRBJ2-5, with D maybe TRBD1 (5 bases). This CDR3 has 15 amino acids. CDR1 is SQVTM, CDR2 ANQGSEA, per germline. Deletions cut 4 bases from V and 2 bases from J, with 17 bases between. The CDR3 here is CSVGSRGAVQETQYF. CDR3 coding DNA: TGCAGCGTTGGAAGTAGGGGCGCGGTTCAAGAGACCCAGTACTTC.

This clone has a handful of counts. This sequence joins TRBV14 and TRBJ2-3; maybe TRBD2 (5 bases). The CDR3 has 12 residues. V was pared by 4 bases and J by 7 bases, with 9 bases between. CDR1 and CDR2 (germline): SGHDN, FVKESK. CDR3 coding DNA: TGTGCCAGCAGCCCATCTAGCAATACGCAGTATTTT. This sequence encodes CASSPSSNTQYF.

The chain combines TRBV7-2 with TRBJ2-1; possible D gene TRBD1, 6 bases. V lost 2 bases and J 13 bases, leaving 15 bases between the germline ends. Germline CDR1 is SGHTA and CDR2 is FQGNSA. The CDR3 covers 13 residues. CDR3 in amino acids: CASSLFTGRFQFF. CDR3 bases: TGTGCCAGCAGCTTATTTACAGGGCGGTTTCAGTTCTTC.

DNA of the CDR3: TGTGCCAGCAGTTACGTGAGAGAGACCCAGTACTTC. Encoded protein: CASSYVRETQYF. This chain joins TRBV6-2 or TRBV6-3 and TRBJ2-5, with D unresolved. The V end was cut by 2 bases, the J end by 4 bases, with 5 bases between. The CDR3 extends over 12 amino acids. Germline CDR1 and CDR2: MNHEY and SVGEGT.

This chain uses TRBV29-1 with TRBJ2-1; tentative D call: TRBD2 (5 bases). The length of the CDR3 is 16 residues. Germline V gene lookup returns CDR1 SQVTM and CDR2 ANQGSEA. V gave up 6 bases and J gave up 5 bases, with 23 bases separating them. CDR3 region: CSVGVNRGNIHNEQFF. Written as DNA, the CDR3 is TGCAGCGTGGGCGTTAACAGAGGGAACATCCACAATGAGCAGTTCTTC.

The rearrangement uses TRBV5-4 and TRBJ2-1; 8 nucleotides align to TRBD2. V shed 3 bases and J 6 bases; nucleotides not matched to a gene: 11. From germline, CDR1 is SGHNT and CDR2 YYREEE (reference sequence). The CDR3 is 16 amino acids. The chain's CDR3 is CASSSQVREGRNEQFF. In DNA, the CDR3 is TGTGCCAGCAGCTCCCAGGTACGGGAGGGCCGCAATGAGCAGTTCTTC.

V usage is TRBV19 and J usage is TRBJ1-1, with TRBD1 matching 8 bases. Per the germline V gene, CDR1 is LNHDA and CDR2 is SQIVND (reference sequence). The V gene end was trimmed by 6 bases and the J gene end by 6 bases; junction bases not matched to a gene: 9. CDR3 length: 14 amino acids. The CDR3 protein is CASRRTGRVPEAFF. The CDR3 DNA reads as TGTGCCAGTAGACGGACAGGGAGGGTTCCTGAAGCTTTCTTT.

The J gene is TRBJ1-4, the V gene TRBV27; a possible D gene is TRBD1 (5 bases). Trimming stripped 2 bases from V and 7 bases from J, with 14 bases between. Germline values: CDR1 MNHEY, CDR2 SMNVEV (reference sequence). The CDR3 is made up of 15 amino acids. Here the CDR3 DNA reads TGTGCCAGCAGTTTAGGAGGGGACCGGAGTGAAAAACTGTTTTTT. It encodes CASSLGGDRSEKLFF.

The V and J genes are TRBV4-2 and TRBJ2-6; TRBD1 matches at 10 bases. The CDR3 sequence is 17 residues long. CDR1 is LGHNA and CDR2 is YNFKEQ in the germline V gene. With 8 bases clipped from V and 0 bases from J, the junction kept 7 bases outside the gene matches. The CDR3 DNA sequence: TGTGCCAGCGCCTCCGGGACAGGGGACTCTGGGGCCAACGTCCTGACTTTC. Amino acids: CASASGTGDSGANVLTF.

This chain joins TRBV5-1 and TRBJ2-7; perhaps TRBD2 as D (6 bases). Germline V gene lookup returns CDR1 SGHRS and CDR2 YFSETQ. The CDR3 loop spans 16 amino acids. The ends were cut back, 0 bases at V and 2 bases at J, with 15 bases in the middle. The chain's CDR3 is CASSLGGSGLPYEQYF. CDR3 coding DNA: TGCGCCAGCAGCTTGGGAGGTAGCGGCCTTCCCTACGAGCAGTACTTC.

The chain links TRBV5-1 to TRBJ1-2; D not resolved. CDR1 and CDR2 (germline): SGHRS, YFSETQ. CDR3 length equals 13 residues. The germline V and J ends were trimmed by 3 bases and 6 bases, with 12 bases remaining between them. The CDR3 protein is CASSYGSRDGYTF. For the CDR3, the DNA is TGCGCCAGCAGCTATGGGTCCCGGGATGGCTACACCTTC.

Points on this clone: The identical CDR3 is also encoded by other nucleotide sequences in the sample. CDR3 in amino acids: CASSDRGTNTGELFF. DNA for the CDR3: TGTGCCAGCAGTGACCGCGGGACTAATACCGGGGAGCTGTTTTTT. The V and J genes are TRBV6-1 and TRBJ2-2, with 7 nucleotides matching TRBD2. Germline V gives CDR1 MNHNS, CDR2 SASEGT. The V segment lost 3 bases and the J segment 5 bases; nucleotides outside the gene matches: 6. The CDR3 is 15 amino acids.

This clone appeared many times. The chain recombines TRBV7-9 with TRBJ1-3; 7 bases are shared with TRBD1. The germline gives CDR1 SEHNR, CDR2 FQNEAQ (reference sequence). The CDR3 runs to 14 residues. With V trimmed by 5 bases and J by 8 bases, 9 bases remained unmatched. The CDR3 loop reads CASSLLQGSDTIYF. The CDR3 bases are TGTGCCAGCAGCCTTCTACAGGGGTCGGACACCATATATTTT.

The chain recombines TRBV10-3 with TRBJ1-2; TRBD1 matches at 8 bases. There are 14 residues in the CDR3. CDR1 is ENHRY, CDR2 SYGVKD, per germline. After removal of 7 bases from V and 5 bases from J, the junction contained 9 bases not matched to a gene. CDR3 nucleotides: TGTGCCATCACCGAGCCGGGACAGGATTATGGCTACACCTTC. Translation gives CAITEPGQDYGYTF.

V usage is TRBV27 and J usage is TRBJ2-7; 8 bases are a match to TRBD1. The CDR3 has 16 residues. V gave up 4 bases and J gave up 4 bases; unmatched junction bases: 12. CDR1 MNHEY and CDR2 SMNVEV come from the germline V gene (reference sequence). CDR3 region: CASSSPSRDRRYEQYF. The CDR3 DNA sequence: TGTGCCAGCAGTTCACCCTCTCGGGACAGGAGATACGAGCAGTACTTC.

The chain combines TRBV5-4 with TRBJ2-2; TRBD1 matches 7 bases. The germline V gene encodes CDR1 SGHNT and CDR2 YYREEE (reference sequence). This CDR3 has 17 amino acids. V was pared by 0 bases and J by 2 bases, with 7 bases of the junction left unmatched. The CDR3 nucleotides read TGTGCCAGCAGCTTGGCGGCCGGACAGGCTAACACCGGGGAGCTGTTTTTT. Its protein product is CASSLAAGQANTGELFF.

J is TRBJ1-1 and V is TRBV28, with D maybe TRBD1 (5 bases). This CDR3 spans 15 amino acids. Trimming cost V 6 bases and J 4 bases, with 18 bases left between them. CDR1 and CDR2 from the germline V gene are MDHEN and SYDVKM. The CDR3 DNA follows: TGTGCCAGCAGGCTAGGGGCACCAGTTCGCACTGAAGCTTTCTTT. Translation: CASRLGAPVRTEAFF.

The V call is TRBV29-1, the J call TRBJ1-4; 9 nucleotides agree with TRBD1. Germline-derived CDR1 and CDR2 are SQVTM and ANQGSEA. Trimming cost V 7 bases and J 8 bases; bases outside gene matches: 11. The CDR3 is made up of 14 amino acids. CDR3 region: CSGLSPGQGEKLFF. The DNA for the CDR3 is TGCAGCGGACTTAGTCCGGGACAGGGAGAAAAACTGTTTTTT. The whole variable domain, filled in from reference TRBV29-1 and TRBJ1-4, reads SAVISQKPSRDICQRGTSLTIQCQVDSQVTMMFWYRQQPGQSLTLIATANQGSEATYESGFVIDKFPISRPNLTFSTLTVSNMSPEDSSIYLCSGLSPGQGEKLFFGSGTQLSVL.

In its sample, this clone was seen a few times. The rearrangement links TRBV27 to TRBJ2-7, with 7 positions matching TRBD2. The germline V gene encodes CDR1 MNHEY and CDR2 SMNVEV (reference sequence). There are 14 residues in the CDR3. V lost 9 bases, J lost 2 bases, and 10 bases stayed unmatched. CDR3 bases: TGTGCCAGTCAAAGCGGGATATCTCCCTACGAGCAGTACTTC. Residues: CASQSGISPYEQYF.

This clone was seen more than once but under ten times. The chain joins TRBV5-4 to TRBJ2-7; a possible D gene is TRBD2 (6 bases). Trimming stripped 1 base from V and 2 bases from J, with 13 bases between. The CDR3 totals 15 residues. Looked up from germline, CDR1 is SGHNT and CDR2 is YYREEE (reference sequence). The chain's CDR3 is CASSLTTGAPYEQYF. In DNA form, the CDR3 reads TGTGCCAGCAGCTTGACAACGGGAGCCCCCTACGAGCAGTACTTC.

This sequence joins TRBV6-6 and TRBJ2-1, with D tentatively TRBD2 (6 bases). The V end was cut by 6 bases, the J end by 2 bases, with 14 bases between. This CDR3 comprises 15 residues. Germline V gene data show CDR1 as MNHNY and CDR2 as SVGAGI (reference sequence). The CDR3, as DNA: TGTGCCAGCAGGGTTAGCGGAGGTACCTACAATGAGCAGTTCTTC. Encoded protein: CASRVSGGTYNEQFF.

The genes are TRBV5-4 and TRBJ1-1; D gene uncertain. Trimming pared 2 bases from V and 7 bases from J, leaving 18 bases between. Per the germline V gene, CDR1 is SGHNT and CDR2 is YYREEE (reference sequence). This CDR3 is built from 15 residues. DNA of the CDR3: TGTGCCAGCAGCTTTGGGTTATCAGGTAAAGGTGAAGCTTTCTTT. Amino acids: CASSFGLSGKGEAFF.

This clone was found a few times. The rearrangement joins TRBV24-1 to TRBJ1-5, with TRBD1 matching over 7 bases. Per germline, CDR1 KGHDR and CDR2 SFDVKD. The CDR3 contains 14 residues. Losses at the gene ends were 4 bases for V and 11 bases for J; bases not matched to a gene: 10. The CDR3 region is CATSESTGVRTQHF. The CDR3 DNA reads TGTGCCACCAGTGAATCTACAGGGGTCAGGACCCAGCATTTT.

The chain couples TRBV19 to TRBJ2-2, with 8 bases aligning to TRBD1. V shed 5 bases and J 6 bases; nucleotides not matched to a gene: 11. The CDR3 spans 16 residues. Germline CDR1 and CDR2: LNHDA and SQIVND (reference sequence). The CDR3 DNA follows: TGTGCCAGTAGTCCTCAGGGGGCAGGGTTCCCCGGGGAGCTGTTTTTT. It translates to CASSPQGAGFPGELFF.

V is TRBV27 and J is TRBJ2-6, with a possible D match to TRBD1 (6 bases). Germline-derived CDR1 and CDR2 are MNHEY and SMNVEV (reference sequence). This CDR3 comprises 15 residues. Trimming stripped 5 bases from V and 3 bases from J, with 11 bases between. CDR3 protein: CASSLRTDGANVLTF. DNA for the CDR3: TGTGCCAGCAGTCTACGGACAGATGGGGCCAACGTCCTGACTTTC.